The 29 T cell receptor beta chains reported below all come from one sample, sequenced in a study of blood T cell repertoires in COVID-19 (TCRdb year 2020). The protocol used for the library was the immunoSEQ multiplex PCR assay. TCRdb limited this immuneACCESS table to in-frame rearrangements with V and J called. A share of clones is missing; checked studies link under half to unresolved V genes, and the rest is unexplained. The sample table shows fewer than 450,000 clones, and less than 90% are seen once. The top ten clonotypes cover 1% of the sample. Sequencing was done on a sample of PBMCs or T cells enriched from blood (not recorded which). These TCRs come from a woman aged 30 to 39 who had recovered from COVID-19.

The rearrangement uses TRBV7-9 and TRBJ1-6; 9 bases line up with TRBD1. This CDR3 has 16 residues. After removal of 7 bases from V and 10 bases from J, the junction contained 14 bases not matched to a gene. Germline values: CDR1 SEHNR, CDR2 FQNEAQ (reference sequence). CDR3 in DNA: TGTGCCAGCACCAGTCTCTCCGGGACAGGGCGGTCACCCCTCCACTTT. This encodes CASTSLSGTGRSPLHF.

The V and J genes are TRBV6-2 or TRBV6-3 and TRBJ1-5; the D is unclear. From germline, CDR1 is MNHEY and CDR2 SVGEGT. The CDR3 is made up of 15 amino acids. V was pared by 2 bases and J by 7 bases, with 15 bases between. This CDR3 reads CASSYGPFGGQPQHF. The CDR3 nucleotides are TGTGCCAGCAGTTACGGCCCCTTCGGCGGGCAGCCCCAGCATTTT.

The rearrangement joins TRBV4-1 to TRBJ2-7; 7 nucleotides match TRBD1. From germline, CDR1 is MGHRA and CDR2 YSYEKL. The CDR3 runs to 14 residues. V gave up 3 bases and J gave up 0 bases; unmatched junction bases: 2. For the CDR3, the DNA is TGCGCCAGCAGCCACGGGGACAGCTCCTACGAGCAGTACTTC. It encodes CASSHGDSSYEQYF.

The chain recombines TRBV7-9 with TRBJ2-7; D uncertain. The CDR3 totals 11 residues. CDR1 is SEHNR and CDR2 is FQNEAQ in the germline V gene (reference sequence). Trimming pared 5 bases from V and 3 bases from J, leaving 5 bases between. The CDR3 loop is CASSLNYEQYF. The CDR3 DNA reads TGTGCCAGCAGCCTTAACTACGAGCAGTACTTC.

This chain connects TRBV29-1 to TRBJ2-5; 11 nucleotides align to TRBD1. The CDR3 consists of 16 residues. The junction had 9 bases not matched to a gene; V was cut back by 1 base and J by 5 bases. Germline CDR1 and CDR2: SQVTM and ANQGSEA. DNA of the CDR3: TGCAGCGTTGAAGGGAGTGTGGACAGGGGGCGTGAGACCCAGTACTTC. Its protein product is CSVEGSVDRGRETQYF.

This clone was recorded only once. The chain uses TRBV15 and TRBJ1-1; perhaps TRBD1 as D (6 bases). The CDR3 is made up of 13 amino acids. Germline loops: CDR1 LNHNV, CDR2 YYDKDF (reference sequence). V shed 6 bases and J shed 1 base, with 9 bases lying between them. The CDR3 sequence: CATRDSSNTEAFF. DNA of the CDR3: TGTGCCACCAGGGACAGTTCGAACACTGAAGCTTTCTTT.

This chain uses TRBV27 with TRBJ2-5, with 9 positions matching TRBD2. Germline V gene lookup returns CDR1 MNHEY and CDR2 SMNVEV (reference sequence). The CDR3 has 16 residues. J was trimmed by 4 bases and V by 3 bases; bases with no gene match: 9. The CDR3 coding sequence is TGTGCCAGCAGTTTGGGGGCGGGGGGGCCGGTAGAGACCCAGTACTTC. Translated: CASSLGAGGPVETQYF.

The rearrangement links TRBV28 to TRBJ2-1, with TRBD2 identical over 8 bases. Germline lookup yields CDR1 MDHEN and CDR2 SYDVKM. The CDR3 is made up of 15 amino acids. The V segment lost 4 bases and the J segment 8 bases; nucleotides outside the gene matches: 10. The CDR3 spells CASSSPSGGSDEQFF. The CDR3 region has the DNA TGTGCCAGCAGTTCCCCCAGCGGGGGTAGCGATGAGCAGTTCTTC.

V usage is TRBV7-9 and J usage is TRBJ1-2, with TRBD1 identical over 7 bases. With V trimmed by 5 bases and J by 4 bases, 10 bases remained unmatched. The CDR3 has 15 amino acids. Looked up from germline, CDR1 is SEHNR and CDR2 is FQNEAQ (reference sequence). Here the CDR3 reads CASSPGTDPFYGYTF. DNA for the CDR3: TGTGCCAGCAGCCCAGGGACAGACCCTTTCTATGGCTACACCTTC.

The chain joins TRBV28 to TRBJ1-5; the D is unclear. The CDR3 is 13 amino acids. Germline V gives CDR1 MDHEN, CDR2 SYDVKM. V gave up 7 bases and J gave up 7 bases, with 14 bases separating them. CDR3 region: CASTEVPSQPQHF. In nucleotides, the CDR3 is TGTGCCAGCACGGAGGTTCCAAGCCAGCCCCAGCATTTT.

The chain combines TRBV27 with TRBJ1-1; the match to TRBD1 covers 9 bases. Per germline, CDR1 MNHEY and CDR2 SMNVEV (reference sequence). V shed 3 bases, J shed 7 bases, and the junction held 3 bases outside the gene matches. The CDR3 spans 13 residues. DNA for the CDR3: TGTGCCAGCAGTTTCGGGACAGGGAATGAAGCTTTCTTT. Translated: CASSFGTGNEAFF.

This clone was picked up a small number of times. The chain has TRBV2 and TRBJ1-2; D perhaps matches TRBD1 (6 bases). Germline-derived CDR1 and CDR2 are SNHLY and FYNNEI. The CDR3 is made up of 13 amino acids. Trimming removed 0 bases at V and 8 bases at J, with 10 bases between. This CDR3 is CASSEASDRGYTF. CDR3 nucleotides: TGTGCCAGCAGTGAAGCTTCCGACAGGGGCTACACCTTC. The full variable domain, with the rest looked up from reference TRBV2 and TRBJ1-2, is EPEVTQTPSHQVTQMGQEVILRCVPISNHLYFYWYRQILGQKVEFLVSFYNNEISEKSEIFDDQFSVERPDGSNFTLKIRSTKLEDSAMYFCASSEASDRGYTFGSGTRLTVV.

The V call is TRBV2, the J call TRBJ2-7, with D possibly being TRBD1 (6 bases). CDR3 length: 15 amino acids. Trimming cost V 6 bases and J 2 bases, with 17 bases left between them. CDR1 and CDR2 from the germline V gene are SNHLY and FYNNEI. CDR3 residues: CASSSQGLLTYEQYF. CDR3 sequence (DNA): TGTGCCAGCAGCTCACAGGGCCTCCTTACCTACGAGCAGTACTTC.

The DNA of the CDR3 is TGTGCCAGCATGAAGGGGGCAGGTCATGGCTACACCTTC. This translates into CASMKGAGHGYTF. The chain is built from TRBV9 and TRBJ1-2, with TRBD1 matching 7 bases. Trimming took 6 bases from V and 6 from J; bases not matched to a gene: 8. The V gene's germline CDR1 is SGDLS and CDR2 YYNGEE. CDR3 length: 13 residues.

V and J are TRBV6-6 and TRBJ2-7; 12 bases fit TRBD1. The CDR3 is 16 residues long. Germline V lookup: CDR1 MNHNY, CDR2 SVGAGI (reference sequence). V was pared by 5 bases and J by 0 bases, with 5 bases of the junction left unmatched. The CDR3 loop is CASSPGQGAGSYEQYF. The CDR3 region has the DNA TGTGCCAGCAGTCCGGGACAGGGGGCCGGCTCCTACGAGCAGTACTTC.

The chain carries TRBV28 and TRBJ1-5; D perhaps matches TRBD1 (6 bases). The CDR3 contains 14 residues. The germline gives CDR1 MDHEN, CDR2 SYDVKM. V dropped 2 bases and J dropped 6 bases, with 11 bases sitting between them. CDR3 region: CASSLPGEGQPQHF. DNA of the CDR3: TGTGCCAGCAGTTTACCAGGGGAGGGTCAGCCCCAGCATTTT.

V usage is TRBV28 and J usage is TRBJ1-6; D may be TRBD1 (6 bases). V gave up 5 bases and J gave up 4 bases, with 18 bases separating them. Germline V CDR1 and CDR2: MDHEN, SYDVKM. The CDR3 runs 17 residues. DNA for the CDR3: TGTGCCAGCAGTCGCGGCGGGGGAGGGGGATATAATTCACCCCTCCACTTT. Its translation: CASSRGGGGGYNSPLHF.

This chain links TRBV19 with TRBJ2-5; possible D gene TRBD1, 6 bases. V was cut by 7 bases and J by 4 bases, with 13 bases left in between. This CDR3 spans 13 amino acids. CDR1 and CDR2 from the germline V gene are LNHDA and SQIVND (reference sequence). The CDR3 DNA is TGTGCCAGTAATGGGGGCCGAGGAGAGACCCAGTACTTC. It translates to CASNGGRGETQYF.

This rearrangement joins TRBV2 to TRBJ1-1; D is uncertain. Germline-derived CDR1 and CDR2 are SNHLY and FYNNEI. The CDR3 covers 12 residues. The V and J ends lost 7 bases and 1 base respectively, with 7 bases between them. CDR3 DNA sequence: TGTGCCAGCAACGCAGAGAACACTGAAGCTTTCTTT. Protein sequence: CASNAENTEAFF.

CDR3 DNA: TGCGCCAGCAGCTCGGGGACAGGGATTAATGAAAAACTGTTTTTT. Translated, it gives CASSSGTGINEKLFF. The gene calls are TRBV5-1 and TRBJ1-4; TRBD1 agrees at 9 bases. Unmatched junction bases numbered 4, after V lost 3 bases and J lost 4 bases. The length of the CDR3 is 15 residues. Germline V lookup: CDR1 SGHRS, CDR2 YFSETQ. The full variable domain, in which reference TRBV5-1 and TRBJ1-4 provide the parts outside the CDR3, is KAGVTQTPRYLIKTRGQQVTLSCSPISGHRSVSWYQQTPGQGLQFLFEYFSETQRNKGNFPGRFSGRQFSNSRSEMNVSTLELGDSALYLCASSSGTGINEKLFFGSGTQLSVL.

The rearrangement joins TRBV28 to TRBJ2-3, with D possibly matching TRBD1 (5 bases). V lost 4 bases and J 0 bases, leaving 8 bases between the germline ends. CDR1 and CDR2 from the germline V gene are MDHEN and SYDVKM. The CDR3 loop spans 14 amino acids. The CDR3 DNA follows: TGTGCCAGCAGTTGGGGCCTCAGCACAGATACGCAGTATTTT. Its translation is CASSWGLSTDTQYF.

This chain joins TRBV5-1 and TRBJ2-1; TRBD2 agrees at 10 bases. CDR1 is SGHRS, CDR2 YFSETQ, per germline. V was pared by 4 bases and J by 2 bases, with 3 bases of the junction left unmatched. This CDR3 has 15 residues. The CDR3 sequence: CASSLLAGTYNEQFF. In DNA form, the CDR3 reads TGCGCCAGCAGCCTACTAGCGGGGACCTACAATGAGCAGTTCTTC.

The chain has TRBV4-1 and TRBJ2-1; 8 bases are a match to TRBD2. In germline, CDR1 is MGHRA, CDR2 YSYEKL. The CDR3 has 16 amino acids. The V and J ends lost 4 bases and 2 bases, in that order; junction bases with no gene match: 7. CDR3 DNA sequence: TGCGCCAGCAGCCCCCCACGGGGGGGGGCCTACAATGAGCAGTTCTTC. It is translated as CASSPPRGGAYNEQFF.

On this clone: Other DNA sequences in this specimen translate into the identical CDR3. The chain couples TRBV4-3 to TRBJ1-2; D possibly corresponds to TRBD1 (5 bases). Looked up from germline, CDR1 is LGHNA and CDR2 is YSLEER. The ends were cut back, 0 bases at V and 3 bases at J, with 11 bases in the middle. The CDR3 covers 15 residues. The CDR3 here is CASSQEGRGDYGYTF. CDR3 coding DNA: TGCGCCAGCAGCCAAGAAGGCCGGGGGGACTATGGCTACACCTTC.

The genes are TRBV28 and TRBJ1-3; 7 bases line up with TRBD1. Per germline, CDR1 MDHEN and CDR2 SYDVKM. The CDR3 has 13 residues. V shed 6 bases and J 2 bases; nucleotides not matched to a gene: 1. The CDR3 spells CASRQGPGNTIYF. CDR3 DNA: TGTGCCAGCAGACAGGGGCCTGGAAACACCATATATTTT.

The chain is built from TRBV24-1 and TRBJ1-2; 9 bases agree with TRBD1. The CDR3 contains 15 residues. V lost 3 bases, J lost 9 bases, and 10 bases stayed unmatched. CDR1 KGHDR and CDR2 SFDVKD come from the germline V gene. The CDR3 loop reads CATSDPSGQGERYTF. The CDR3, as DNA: TGTGCCACCAGTGATCCATCGGGACAGGGAGAACGCTACACCTTC.

CDR3: CASSGGQGNEQYF. The CDR3 DNA reads as TGTGCCAGCAGTGGAGGACAGGGGAACGAGCAGTACTTC. The chain uses TRBV28 and TRBJ2-7; 9 bases agree with TRBD1. V lost 5 bases and J lost 5; bases outside the gene matches: 4. The CDR3 contains 13 residues. The germline CDR1 and CDR2 sequences are MDHEN and SYDVKM.

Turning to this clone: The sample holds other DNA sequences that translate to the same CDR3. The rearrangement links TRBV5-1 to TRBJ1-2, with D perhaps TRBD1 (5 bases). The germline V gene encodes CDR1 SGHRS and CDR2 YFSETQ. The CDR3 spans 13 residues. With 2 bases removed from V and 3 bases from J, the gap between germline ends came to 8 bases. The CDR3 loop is CASSFDRDYGYTF. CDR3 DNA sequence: TGCGCCAGCAGCTTCGACAGAGACTATGGCTACACCTTC.

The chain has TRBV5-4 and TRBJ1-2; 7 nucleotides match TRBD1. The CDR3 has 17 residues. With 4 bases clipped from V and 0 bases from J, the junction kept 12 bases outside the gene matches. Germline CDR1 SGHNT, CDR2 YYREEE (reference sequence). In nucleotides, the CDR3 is TGTGCCAGCAGCAAAGGGGGCCGGGGGGGAACTAACTATGGCTACACCTTC. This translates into CASSKGGRGGTNYGYTF. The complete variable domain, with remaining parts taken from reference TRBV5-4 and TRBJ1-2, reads ETGVTQSPTHLIKTRGQQVTLRCSSQSGHNTVSWYQQALGQGPQFIFQYYREEENGRGNFPPRFSGLQFPNYSSELNVNALELDDSALYLCASSKGGRGGTNYGYTFGSGTRLTVV.